Below are 2 T cell receptor beta chains sequenced from a single sample in a study of technical replicates of blood from a handful of donors. Method: immunoSEQ multiplex PCR; TCRdb's copy keeps in-frame clones and lacks some. The sample carries some 76,000 clones, under 99% recorded once. What was sequenced was T cells isolated from PBMCs. All receptors come from a human donor in good health.

V usage is TRBV5-6 and J usage is TRBJ2-6; D is possibly TRBD1 (6 bases). Per germline, CDR1 SGHDT and CDR2 YYEEEE. Trimming cost V 3 bases and J 2 bases, with 12 bases left between them. The CDR3 spans 16 residues. CDR3 protein: CASSWITGTGANVLTF. CDR3 nucleotide sequence: TGTGCCAGCAGCTGGATCACAGGGACTGGGGCCAACGTCCTGACTTTC.

The chain combines TRBV28 with TRBJ2-1; TRBD1 is a possible D gene (6 bases). CDR3 length: 15 amino acids. V gave up 6 bases and J gave up 0 bases, with 12 bases separating them. CDR1 and CDR2 (germline): MDHEN, SYDVKM. The CDR3 DNA is TGTGCCAGCAGCTACAGGGAAAGCTCCTACAATGAGCAGTTCTTC. Translated, it gives CASSYRESSYNEQFF.